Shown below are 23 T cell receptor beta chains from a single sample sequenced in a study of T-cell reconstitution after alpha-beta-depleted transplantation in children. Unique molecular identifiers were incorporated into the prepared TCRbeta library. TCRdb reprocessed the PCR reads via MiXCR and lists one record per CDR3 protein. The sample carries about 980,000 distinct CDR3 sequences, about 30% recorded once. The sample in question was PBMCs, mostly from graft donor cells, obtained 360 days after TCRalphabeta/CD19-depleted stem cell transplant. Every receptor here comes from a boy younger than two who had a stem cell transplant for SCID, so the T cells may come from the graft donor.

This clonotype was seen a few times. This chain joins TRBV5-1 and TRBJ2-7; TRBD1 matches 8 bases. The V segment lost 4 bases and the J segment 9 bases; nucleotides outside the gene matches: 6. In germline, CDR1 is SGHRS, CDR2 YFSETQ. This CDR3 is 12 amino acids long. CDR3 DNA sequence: TGCGCCAGCAGCCAGGACAGGGAATCGCAGTACTTC. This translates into CASSQDRESQYF.

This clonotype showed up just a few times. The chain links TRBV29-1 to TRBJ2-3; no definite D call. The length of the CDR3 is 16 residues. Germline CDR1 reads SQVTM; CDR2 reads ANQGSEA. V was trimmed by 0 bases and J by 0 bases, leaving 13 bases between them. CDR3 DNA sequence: TGCAGCGTTGAAGACCTAACTCTGGGTAGCACAGATACGCAGTATTTT. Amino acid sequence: CSVEDLTLGSTDTQYF.

CDR3 amino acids: CAVGVRDSPLHF. CDR3 nucleotide sequence: TGTGCCGTGGGGGTGCGGGATTCACCCCTCCACTTT. The gene calls are TRBV10-3 and TRBJ1-6; D may be TRBD1 (5 bases). The CDR3 contains 12 residues. Trimming shortened V by 11 bases and J by 8 bases, and 13 bases separated the two germline ends. Germline lookup yields CDR1 ENHRY and CDR2 SYGVKD.

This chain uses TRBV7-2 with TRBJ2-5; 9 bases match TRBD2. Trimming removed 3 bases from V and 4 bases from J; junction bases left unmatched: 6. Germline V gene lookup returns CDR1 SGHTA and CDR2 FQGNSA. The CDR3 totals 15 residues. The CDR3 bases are TGTGCCAGCAGCTTGAGTGCAGCGGGGGGAGAGACCCAGTACTTC. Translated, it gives CASSLSAAGGETQYF.

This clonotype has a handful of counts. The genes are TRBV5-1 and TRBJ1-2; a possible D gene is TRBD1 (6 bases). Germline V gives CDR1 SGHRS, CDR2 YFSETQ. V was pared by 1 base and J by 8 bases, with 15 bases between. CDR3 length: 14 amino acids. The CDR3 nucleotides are TGCGCCAGCAGCTTGACCGTAGGACAGAGAGGCTACACCTTC. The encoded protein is CASSLTVGQRGYTF.

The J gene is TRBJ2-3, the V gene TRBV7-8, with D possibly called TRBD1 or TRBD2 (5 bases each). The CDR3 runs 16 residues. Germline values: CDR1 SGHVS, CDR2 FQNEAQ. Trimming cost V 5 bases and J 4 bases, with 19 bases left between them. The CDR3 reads CASSPISRGPPDTQYF. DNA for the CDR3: TGTGCCAGCAGCCCGATATCGAGGGGACCTCCAGATACGCAGTATTTT.

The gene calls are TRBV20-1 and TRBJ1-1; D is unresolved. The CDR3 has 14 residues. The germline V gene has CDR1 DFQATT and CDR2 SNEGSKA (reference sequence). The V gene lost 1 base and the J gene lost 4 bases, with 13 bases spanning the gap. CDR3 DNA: TGCAGTGCTAGAGGGCCTTCCCTGGGCACTGAAGCTTTCTTT. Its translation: CSARGPSLGTEAFF.

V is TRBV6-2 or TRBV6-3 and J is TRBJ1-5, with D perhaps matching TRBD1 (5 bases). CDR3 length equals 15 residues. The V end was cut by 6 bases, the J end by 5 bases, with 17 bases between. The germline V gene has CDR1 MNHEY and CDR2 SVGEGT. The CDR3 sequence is CASSRGPAIDQPQHF. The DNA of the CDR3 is TGTGCCAGCAGCCGGGGCCCGGCTATCGATCAGCCCCAGCATTTT.

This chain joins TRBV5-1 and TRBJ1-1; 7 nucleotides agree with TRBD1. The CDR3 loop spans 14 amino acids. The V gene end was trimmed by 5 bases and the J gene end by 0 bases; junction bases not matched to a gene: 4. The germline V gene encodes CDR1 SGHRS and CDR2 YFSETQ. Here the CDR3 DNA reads TGCGCCAGCAGGCAGGGGGGGATGAACACTGAAGCTTTCTTT. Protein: CASRQGGMNTEAFF.

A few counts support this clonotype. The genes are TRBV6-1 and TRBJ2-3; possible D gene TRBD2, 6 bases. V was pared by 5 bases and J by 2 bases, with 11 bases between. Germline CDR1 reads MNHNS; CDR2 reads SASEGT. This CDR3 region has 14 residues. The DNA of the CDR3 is TGTGCCAGCAGTCGACTAGTGGACACAGATACGCAGTATTTT. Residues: CASSRLVDTDTQYF.

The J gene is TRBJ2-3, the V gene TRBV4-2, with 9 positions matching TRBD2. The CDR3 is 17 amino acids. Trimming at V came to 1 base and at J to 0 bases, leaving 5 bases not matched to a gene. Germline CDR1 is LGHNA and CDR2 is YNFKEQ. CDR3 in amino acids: CASSQVGGGASTDTQYF. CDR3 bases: TGTGCCAGCAGCCAAGTGGGCGGGGGGGCAAGCACAGATACGCAGTATTTT.

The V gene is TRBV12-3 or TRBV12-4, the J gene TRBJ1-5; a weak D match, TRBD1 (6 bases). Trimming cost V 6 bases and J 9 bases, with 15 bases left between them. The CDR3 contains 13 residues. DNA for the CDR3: TGTGCCAGCAGCCAAGATACAGGGCTGCCCCAGCATTTT. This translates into CASSQDTGLPQHF.

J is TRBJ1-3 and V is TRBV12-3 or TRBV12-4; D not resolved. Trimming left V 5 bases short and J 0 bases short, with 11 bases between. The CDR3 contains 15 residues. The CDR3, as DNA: TGTGCCAGCAGTCGCCAAGGTTACTCTGGAAACACCATATATTTT. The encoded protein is CASSRQGYSGNTIYF.

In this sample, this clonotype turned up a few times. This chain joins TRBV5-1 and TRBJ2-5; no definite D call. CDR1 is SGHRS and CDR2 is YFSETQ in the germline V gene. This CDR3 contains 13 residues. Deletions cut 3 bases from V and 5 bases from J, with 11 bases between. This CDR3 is CASSSPISETQYF. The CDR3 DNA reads TGCGCCAGCAGCTCCCCGATCTCGGAGACCCAGTACTTC.

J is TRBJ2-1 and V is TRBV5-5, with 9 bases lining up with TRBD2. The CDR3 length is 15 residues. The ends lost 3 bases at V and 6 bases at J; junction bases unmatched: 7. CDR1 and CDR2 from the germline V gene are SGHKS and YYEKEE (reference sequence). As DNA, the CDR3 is TGTGCCAGCAGCTCCCTCAGCGGGGGGACCAATGAGCAGTTCTTC. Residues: CASSSLSGGTNEQFF.

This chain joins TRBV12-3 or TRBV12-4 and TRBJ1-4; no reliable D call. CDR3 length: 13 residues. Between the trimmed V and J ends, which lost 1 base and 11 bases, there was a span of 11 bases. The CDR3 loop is CASSLVVGRKLFF. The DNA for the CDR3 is TGTGCCAGCAGTTTAGTTGTAGGGAGGAAACTGTTTTTT.

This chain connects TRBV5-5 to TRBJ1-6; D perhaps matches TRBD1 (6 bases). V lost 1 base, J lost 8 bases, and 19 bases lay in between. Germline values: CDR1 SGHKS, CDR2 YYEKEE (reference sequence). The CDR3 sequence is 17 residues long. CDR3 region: CASSLQGRGDVHSPLHF. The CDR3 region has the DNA TGTGCCAGCAGCTTGCAGGGGCGGGGGGACGTCCATTCACCCCTCCACTTT.

Here the CDR3 DNA reads TGTGCCAGCAGTTTGGGGGGGATGAGAGGCACAGATACGCAGTATTTT. As protein: CASSLGGMRGTDTQYF. The chain recombines TRBV12-3 or TRBV12-4 with TRBJ2-3, with 7 bases identical to TRBD2. The CDR3 consists of 16 residues. Trimming took 3 bases from V and 1 from J; bases not matched to a gene: 7.

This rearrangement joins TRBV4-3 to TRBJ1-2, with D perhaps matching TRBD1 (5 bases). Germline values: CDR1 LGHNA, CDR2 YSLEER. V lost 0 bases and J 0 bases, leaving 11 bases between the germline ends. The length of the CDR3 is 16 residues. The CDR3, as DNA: TGCGCCAGCAGCCAAGAGTGGGGCAGGGCTAACTATGGCTACACCTTC. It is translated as CASSQEWGRANYGYTF.

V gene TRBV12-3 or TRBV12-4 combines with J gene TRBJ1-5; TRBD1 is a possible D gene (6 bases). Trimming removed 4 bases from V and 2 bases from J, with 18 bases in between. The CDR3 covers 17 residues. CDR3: CASSWGLRQGRNQPQHF. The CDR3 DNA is TGTGCCAGCAGTTGGGGGCTGAGGCAGGGACGCAATCAGCCCCAGCATTTT.

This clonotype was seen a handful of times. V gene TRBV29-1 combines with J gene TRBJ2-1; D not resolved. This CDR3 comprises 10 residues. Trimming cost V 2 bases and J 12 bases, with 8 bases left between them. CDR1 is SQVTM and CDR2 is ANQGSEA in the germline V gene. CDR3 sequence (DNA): TGCAGCGTTGAAACGCTGGTGCAGTTCTTC. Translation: CSVETLVQFF.

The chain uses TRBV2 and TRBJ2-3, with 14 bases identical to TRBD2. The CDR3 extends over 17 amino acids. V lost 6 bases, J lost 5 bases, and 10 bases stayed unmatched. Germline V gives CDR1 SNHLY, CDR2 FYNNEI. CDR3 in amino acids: CASRRLTSGGARDTQYF. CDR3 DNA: TGTGCCAGCAGGCGATTGACTAGCGGGGGGGCGAGAGATACGCAGTATTTT.

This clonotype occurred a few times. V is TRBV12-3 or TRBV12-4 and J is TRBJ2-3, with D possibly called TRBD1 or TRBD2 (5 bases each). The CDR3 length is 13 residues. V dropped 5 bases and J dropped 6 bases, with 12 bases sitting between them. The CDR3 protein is CASSAPWGDTQYF. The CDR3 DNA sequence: TGTGCCAGCAGTGCGCCTTGGGGGGATACGCAGTATTTT.